This TCR beta chain stems from a study of blood T cell repertoires in COVID-19. The overall study: From the United States, Italy and Spain came samples of acute and convalescent COVID-19. T cells, B-cell-depleted T cells, or PBMCs provided the cDNA or gDNA that served as material.

Patients from Seattle were sampled longitudinally, starting during active infection. Looked up from germline, CDR1 is SSHAT and CDR2 is FNYEAQ (reference sequence). This CDR3 is built from 13 residues. Trimming cost V 3 bases and J 3 bases, with 8 bases left between them. Per the original methods: Scientists estimated how many nucleated cells there were by amplifying reference gene primers. The method was immunoSEQ multiplex PCR; TCRdb's version includes in-frame clones alone and lacks a portion of them. Clonal size and the V and J genes are those of that table, whereas D and trimming came from the DNA. The sample lists approximately 500,000 clones; about 88% were seen once.

The chain carries TRBV7-7 and TRBJ1-1; maybe TRBD1 (5 bases). Sample: peripheral blood. The TCR sequence derives from a woman between 45 and 65 years old with COVID-19, enrolled during active disease. CDR3 residues: CASSFDRDTEAFF. As DNA, the CDR3 is TGTGCCAGCAGCTTCGACAGAGACACTGAAGCTTTCTTT. Variable domain in full (rest from reference TRBV7-7 and TRBJ1-1): GAGVSQSPRYKVTKRGQDVTLRCDPISSHATLYWYQQALGQGPEFLTYFNYEAQPDKSGLPSDRFSAERPEGSISTLTIQRTEQRDSAMYRCASSFDRDTEAFFGQGTRLTVV.